This T cell receptor beta chain was sequenced for a study of shared clonotypes between healthy human individuals. Note on this clone: This could be a read error, since a much larger clone is one nucleotide away.

Method: immunoSEQ multiplex PCR; TCRdb's copy keeps in-frame clones and lacks some. The sample holds over 400,000 clones, 81% seen once. The ends were cut back, 5 bases at V and 8 bases at J, with 13 bases in the middle. In germline, CDR1 is SNHLY, CDR2 FYNNEI. The CDR3 has 14 amino acids. V usage is TRBV2 and J usage is TRBJ1-6, with D tentatively TRBD1 (5 bases). This TCR was recovered from a woman aged 40 to 55 in good health. Some clones in this sample may be carry-over from other donors' samples. The specimen sequenced was PBMCs. DNA for the CDR3: TGTGCCAGCAGTCCCGGGGCAGGAGATTCACCCCTCCACTTT. This translates into CASSPGAGDSPLHF.